The 18 T cell receptor beta chains below all came from one sample that was sequenced in a study of OX40 agonist ivuxolimab in advanced cancers. Produced via immunoSEQ multiplex PCR; TCRdb's table is partial and in-frame only. The data show 30,000 to 35,000 clones, about 88% seen once. Sequenced material: CD4+ or CD8+ T cells sorted from blood, taken in a trial of the OX40 agonist ivuxolimab. The receptors were gathered from an adult with an advanced solid tumor such as melanoma, head and neck, liver or kidney cancer.

The chain couples TRBV7-9 to TRBJ1-2; TRBD1 aligns across 12 bases. Germline CDR1 reads SEHNR; CDR2 reads FQNEAQ (reference sequence). The CDR3 has 15 residues. J lost 7 bases, V lost 5 bases, and 8 bases had no gene match. DNA for the CDR3: TGTGCCAGCAGCCCCGGGACAGGGGGCTTCTCTGGCTACACCTTC. As protein: CASSPGTGGFSGYTF.

The V call is TRBV14, the J call TRBJ2-4; D is unclear. V was trimmed by 4 bases and J by 4 bases, leaving 8 bases between them. Germline loops: CDR1 SGHDN, CDR2 FVKESK. The CDR3 length is 13 residues. In nucleotides, the CDR3 is TGTGCCAGCAGCCTAACCGGGAAAAACATTCAGTACTTC. Residues: CASSLTGKNIQYF.

This clone was seen only once. The chain employs TRBV29-1 and TRBJ2-4; 8 bases map to TRBD2. There are 14 residues in the CDR3. Germline V lookup: CDR1 SQVTM, CDR2 ANQGSEA. The V gene end was trimmed by 0 bases and the J gene end by 7 bases; junction bases not matched to a gene: 5. CDR3 residues: CSVEDPGRGNIQYF. The CDR3 DNA follows: TGCAGCGTTGAAGACCCCGGGAGGGGCAACATTCAGTACTTC.

The chain recombines TRBV28 with TRBJ2-7; D unclear. V lost 5 bases, J lost 12 bases, and 23 bases lay in between. The CDR3 is made up of 14 amino acids. The V gene's germline CDR1 is MDHEN and CDR2 SYDVKM. The CDR3 DNA reads as TGTGCCAGCAGTCCAGGCTGGATCTTTGGTAACGTGTACTTC. Its translation is CASSPGWIFGNVYF.

This chain uses TRBV13 with TRBJ2-4; a possible D gene is TRBD1 (5 bases). Trimming left V 0 bases short and J 2 bases short, with 11 bases between. In germline, CDR1 is PRHDT, CDR2 FYEKMQ (reference sequence). This CDR3 comprises 16 residues. The CDR3 DNA reads as TGTGCCAGCAGCTTAGGTTGGGGCGAGACCAAAAACATTCAGTACTTC. It codes for CASSLGWGETKNIQYF. The full variable domain, with the rest looked up from reference TRBV13 and TRBJ2-4, is AAGVIQSPRHLIKEKRETATLKCYPIPRHDTVYWYQQGPGQDPQFLISFYEKMQSDKGSIPDRFSAQQFSDYHSELNMSSLELGDSALYFCASSLGWGETKNIQYFGAGTRLSVL.

This clone was picked up a small number of times. This chain connects TRBV7-2 to TRBJ2-2; a possible D gene is TRBD2 (6 bases). This CDR3 contains 16 residues. The V gene's germline CDR1 is SGHTA and CDR2 FQGNSA. V dropped 2 bases and J dropped 5 bases, with 15 bases sitting between them. The chain's CDR3 is CASSLFLGSETGELFF. CDR3 coding DNA: TGTGCCAGCAGCTTATTTCTCGGGAGCGAAACCGGGGAGCTGTTTTTT.

The rearrangement joins TRBV27 to TRBJ2-7; no clear D gene. In germline, CDR1 is MNHEY, CDR2 SMNVEV (reference sequence). The V and J ends lost 7 bases and 3 bases respectively, with 16 bases between them. CDR3 length: 14 residues. This CDR3 reads CASIVPEVDYEQYF. As DNA, the CDR3 is TGTGCCAGCATTGTACCCGAGGTTGACTACGAGCAGTACTTC.

V and J are TRBV11-2 and TRBJ1-1; D is ambiguous. V gave up 1 base and J gave up 4 bases, with 22 bases separating them. The CDR3 has 18 amino acids. CDR1 and CDR2 (germline): SGHAT, FQNNGV. The CDR3 nucleotides are TGTGCCAGCAGCTTAGGTTACAAGTGGAGTGCTCCGAGCACTGAAGCTTTCTTT. Encoded protein: CASSLGYKWSAPSTEAFF.

The chain is built from TRBV6-5 and TRBJ2-7; no clear D gene. The CDR3 length is 13 residues. Deletions cut 2 bases from V and 3 bases from J, with 8 bases between. Germline values: CDR1 MNHEY, CDR2 SVGAGI. The chain's CDR3 is CASSYERDYEQYF. The CDR3, as DNA: TGTGCCAGCAGTTACGAGAGAGACTACGAGCAGTACTTC.

CDR3 DNA: TGTGCCAGCAGTGAGGGTATCCAAGAGACCCAGTACTTC. It codes for CASSEGIQETQYF. The chain combines TRBV2 with TRBJ2-5; D unclear. This CDR3 has 13 amino acids. Germline assignment: CDR1 SNHLY and CDR2 FYNNEI. Trimming shortened V by 3 bases and J by 1 base, and 6 bases separated the two germline ends.

V is TRBV28 and J is TRBJ2-7; perhaps TRBD2 as D (6 bases). Germline V CDR1 and CDR2: MDHEN, SYDVKM. Trimming left V 3 bases short and J 3 bases short, with 12 bases between. There are 14 residues in the CDR3. CDR3 amino acids: CASSFRERNYEQYF. The CDR3 DNA reads as TGTGCCAGCAGTTTCCGGGAGAGAAACTACGAGCAGTACTTC.

The V and J genes are TRBV6-4 and TRBJ1-4; D perhaps matches TRBD1 (5 bases). Trimming took off 6 bases at V and 7 bases at J, with 15 bases between the two ends. The germline V gene encodes CDR1 MRHNA and CDR2 SNTAGT. The CDR3 is 14 amino acids. CDR3 sequence (DNA): TGTGCCAGCAGCCAGGGAGGGGAGGCTGAAAAACTGTTTTTT. Protein product: CASSQGGEAEKLFF.

This clone was seen just once. V usage is TRBV4-3 and J usage is TRBJ2-3; weak D call: TRBD1 (5 bases). CDR3 length equals 18 residues. Germline lookup yields CDR1 LGHNA and CDR2 YSLEER. V lost 2 bases and J lost 0, with 18 bases in between. The CDR3 protein is CASSQTSWGGYSTDTQYF. Here the CDR3 DNA reads TGCGCCAGCAGCCAAACGAGTTGGGGCGGCTATAGCACAGATACGCAGTATTTT.

The chain joins TRBV9 to TRBJ2-7; TRBD2 agrees at 11 bases. CDR1 is SGDLS and CDR2 is YYNGEE in the germline V gene. The junction had 0 bases not matched to a gene; V was cut back by 0 bases and J by 4 bases. The CDR3 spans 14 residues. CDR3 sequence: CASSVGLAGYEQYF. Here the CDR3 DNA reads TGTGCCAGCAGCGTAGGACTAGCGGGATACGAGCAGTACTTC. Drawing the rest from reference TRBV9 and TRBJ2-7, the complete variable domain is DSGVTQTPKHLITATGQRVTLRCSPRSGDLSVYWYQQSLDQGLQFLIQYYNGEERAKGNILERFSAQQFPDLHSELNLSSLELGDSALYFCASSVGLAGYEQYFGPGTRLTVT.

This sequence joins TRBV15 and TRBJ2-3; D may be TRBD1 (6 bases). V lost 0 bases and J 4 bases, leaving 11 bases between the germline ends. The CDR3 has 15 amino acids. In germline, CDR1 is LNHNV, CDR2 YYDKDF (reference sequence). CDR3 DNA sequence: TGTGCCACCAGCAGAGACAGGGGTAGCGCAGATACGCAGTATTTT. Residues: CATSRDRGSADTQYF. Using reference TRBV15 and TRBJ2-3 for the parts outside the CDR3, the full variable domain is DAMVIQNPRYQVTQFGKPVTLSCSQTLNHNVMYWYQQKSSQAPKLLFHYYDKDFNNEADTPDNFQSRRPNTSFCFLDIRSPGLGDTAMYLCATSRDRGSADTQYFGPGTRLTVL.

The rearrangement joins TRBV5-1 to TRBJ2-7; D ambiguous. The CDR3 is 13 amino acids. CDR1 SGHRS and CDR2 YFSETQ come from the germline V gene. Trimming pared 4 bases from V and 3 bases from J, leaving 11 bases between. Written as DNA, the CDR3 is TGCGCCAGCAGCCCATACGGGTACTACGAGCAGTACTTC. This sequence encodes CASSPYGYYEQYF.

DNA for the CDR3: TGTGCCAGCGGTAATAGGGTACCTATTAATGAGCAGTTCTTC. Protein product: CASGNRVPINEQFF. The genes are TRBV13 and TRBJ2-1; D is undetermined. The germline V gene has CDR1 PRHDT and CDR2 FYEKMQ (reference sequence). This CDR3 contains 14 residues. Trimming took 8 bases from V and 7 from J, leaving 18 bases between them.

The rearrangement links TRBV9 to TRBJ2-1; D unresolved. The V end was cut by 0 bases, the J end by 8 bases, with 6 bases between. The CDR3 runs 12 residues. The germline V gene has CDR1 SGDLS and CDR2 YYNGEE. The CDR3 DNA sequence: TGTGCCAGCAGCGTAGGAGGCGATGAGCAGTTCTTC. It yields the protein CASSVGGDEQFF.